This entry features one TCR beta chain sequence. The antigen remains unidentified. One junction end does not reproduce the germline sequence, and a read error may be involved. This CDR3 has 12 amino acids. Looked up from germline, CDR1 is GTSNPN and CDR2 is SVGIG (reference sequence). For the second PCR, which ran for about 6 to 11 cycles, a sample-barcoded 5' primer and a J-beta primer mix were used. Every molecule of cDNA carried a tag from a template-switch adaptor with 12 random nucleotides. TCRdb re-called the 5' RACE reads through MiXCR, storing one row per CDR3 protein. This table has 450,000 to 700,000 distinct CDR3 sequences, approximately 25% appearing once. These data belong to a study of blood T cells in healthy people across ages. General observations from the study: Unsorted PBMC material precluded a definitive naive versus antigen-experienced comparison.

Sequencing used blood. V usage is TRBV30 and J usage is TRBJ2-7; D unclear. This receptor was identified in an older woman in good health. This CDR3 is CAWSVMAHEQCF. The DNA of the CDR3 is TGTGCCTGGAGTGTTATGGCCCACGAGCAGTGCTTC.